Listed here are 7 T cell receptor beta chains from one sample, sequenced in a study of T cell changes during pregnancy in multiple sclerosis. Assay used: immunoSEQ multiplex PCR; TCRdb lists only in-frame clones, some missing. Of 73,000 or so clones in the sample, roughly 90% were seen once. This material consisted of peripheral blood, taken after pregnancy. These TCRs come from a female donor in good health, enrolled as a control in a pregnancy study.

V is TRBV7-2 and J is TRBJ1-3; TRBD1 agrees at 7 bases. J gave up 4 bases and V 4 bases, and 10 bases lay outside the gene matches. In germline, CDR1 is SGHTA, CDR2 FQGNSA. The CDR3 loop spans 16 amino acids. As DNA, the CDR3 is TGTGCCAGCAGCTCGCCGAGACAGGGCGTGGGAAACACCATATATTTT. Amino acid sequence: CASSSPRQGVGNTIYF.

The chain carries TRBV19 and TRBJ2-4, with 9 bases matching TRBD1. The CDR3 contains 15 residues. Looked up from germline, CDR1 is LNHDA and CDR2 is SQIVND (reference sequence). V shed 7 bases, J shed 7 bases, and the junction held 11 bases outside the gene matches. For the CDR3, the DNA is TGTGCCAGTACGGGGTCCGGACAGGGGAGTAACATTCAGTACTTC. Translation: CASTGSGQGSNIQYF.

The CDR3 nucleotides are TGTGCCAGCAGCTCAGCGGGAGCGGGGAATGAGCAGTTCTTC. It is translated as CASSSAGAGNEQFF. J is TRBJ2-1 and V is TRBV5-4; TRBD2 matches 8 bases. The germline gives CDR1 SGHNT, CDR2 YYREEE (reference sequence). Trimming removed 3 bases from V and 7 bases from J; junction bases left unmatched: 6. There are 14 residues in the CDR3.

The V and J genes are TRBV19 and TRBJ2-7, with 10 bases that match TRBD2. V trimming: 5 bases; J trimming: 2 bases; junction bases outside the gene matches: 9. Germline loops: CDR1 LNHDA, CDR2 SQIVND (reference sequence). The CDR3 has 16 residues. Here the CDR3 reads CASSYPKREGPYEQYF. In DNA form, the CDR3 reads TGTGCCAGTAGTTATCCCAAGCGGGAGGGCCCCTACGAGCAGTACTTC.

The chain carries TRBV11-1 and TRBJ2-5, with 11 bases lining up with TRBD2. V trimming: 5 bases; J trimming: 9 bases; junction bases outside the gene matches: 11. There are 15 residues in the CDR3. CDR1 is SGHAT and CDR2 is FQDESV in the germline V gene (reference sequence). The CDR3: CASSPGTSGRTAQYF. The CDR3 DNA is TGTGCCAGCAGCCCGGGGACTAGCGGTCGGACGGCCCAGTACTTC.

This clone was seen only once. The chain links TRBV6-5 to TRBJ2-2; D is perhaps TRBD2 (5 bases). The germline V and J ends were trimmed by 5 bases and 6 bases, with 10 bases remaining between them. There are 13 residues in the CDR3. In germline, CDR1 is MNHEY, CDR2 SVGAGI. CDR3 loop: CASSVLRAGELFF. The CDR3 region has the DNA TGTGCCAGCAGTGTACTGAGGGCCGGGGAGCTGTTTTTT.

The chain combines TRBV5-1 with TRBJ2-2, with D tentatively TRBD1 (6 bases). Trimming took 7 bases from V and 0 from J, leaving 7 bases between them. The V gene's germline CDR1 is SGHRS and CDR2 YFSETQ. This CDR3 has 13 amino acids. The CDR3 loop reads CASDRSNTGELFF. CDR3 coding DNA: TGCGCCAGCGACAGGTCGAACACCGGGGAGCTGTTTTTT.